Following are 28 T cell receptor beta chains from one sample sequenced in a study of neoadjuvant anti-PD-1 for oral cavity cancer (dated by TCRdb to the early 2020s). The library was obtained by the immunoSEQ multiplex PCR assay. The source is immuneACCESS, and TCRdb retained only in-frame sequences with V and J called. Part of the clones is not carried over; for the studies checked, unresolved V genes explain less than half of this, and the remainder is unexplained. Within this sample are 10,000 to 15,000 clones, with around 70% of them counted one time only. About 2.4% of the sample is in the top ten clones. What this sample's time point label stands for: after neoadjuvant nivolumab, at surgical resection. This material consisted of PBMCs, taken after nivolumab (anti-PD-1) treatment. These receptors all stem from a person between 40 and 79 years old with oral cavity squamous cell carcinoma.

This clone was recorded only once. J is TRBJ2-7 and V is TRBV6-6; D gene uncertain. The length of the CDR3 is 14 residues. From germline, CDR1 is MNHNY and CDR2 SVGAGI (reference sequence). The V end was cut by 0 bases, the J end by 3 bases, with 9 bases between. CDR3 protein: CASSYSGLHYEQYF. CDR3 nucleotides: TGTGCCAGCAGTTACTCAGGGCTCCACTACGAGCAGTACTTC.

This chain connects TRBV5-8 to TRBJ1-1, with D uncertain. Germline lookup yields CDR1 SGHTS and CDR2 YDEGEE. Trimming pared 2 bases from V and 11 bases from J, leaving 10 bases between. The CDR3 loop spans 11 amino acids. The CDR3 DNA is TGTGCCAGCAGCTTATATCTTTGGGCTTTCTTT. Translation: CASSLYLWAFF.

This sequence joins TRBV5-5 and TRBJ2-5; TRBD2 matches 7 bases. Germline V CDR1 and CDR2: SGHKS, YYEKEE (reference sequence). The junction had 11 bases not matched to a gene; V was cut back by 6 bases and J by 3 bases. This CDR3 is built from 15 residues. For the CDR3, the DNA is TGTGCCAGCACCCTCGGGGAGGGGAGGGAAGAGACCCAGTACTTC. Residues: CASTLGEGREETQYF.

The chain employs TRBV27 and TRBJ2-7; 15 positions match TRBD2. The CDR3 has 16 amino acids. V lost 6 bases to trimming and J lost 7 bases; unmatched junction nucleotides: 10. CDR1 and CDR2 from the germline V gene are MNHEY and SMNVEV (reference sequence). CDR3 sequence (DNA): TGTGCCAGCAGCCCCAGGACTAGCGGGAGGGCAAGGGAGCAGTACTTC. Encoded protein: CASSPRTSGRAREQYF.

This clone has only a few counts. The V gene is TRBV9, the J gene TRBJ1-5; D not certain. The CDR3 is made up of 14 amino acids. Germline assignment: CDR1 SGDLS and CDR2 YYNGEE. V was trimmed by 0 bases and J by 1 base, leaving 5 bases between them. CDR3 DNA sequence: TGTGCCAGCAGCGTAGGAGGGAGCAATCAGCCCCAGCATTTT. It is translated as CASSVGGSNQPQHF.

The chain recombines TRBV6-4 with TRBJ1-2; TRBD1 matches at 8 bases. Losses at the gene ends were 3 bases for V and 6 bases for J; bases not matched to a gene: 9. This CDR3 has 15 residues. The germline CDR1 and CDR2 sequences are MRHNA and SNTAGT. CDR3: CASSDESGGVHGYTF. The CDR3 DNA is TGTGCCAGCAGTGATGAGTCAGGGGGCGTTCATGGCTACACCTTC.

The rearrangement links TRBV2 to TRBJ1-1; maybe TRBD1 (5 bases). Trimming cost V 6 bases and J 1 base, with 15 bases left between them. Germline V lookup: CDR1 SNHLY, CDR2 FYNNEI. The CDR3 spans 15 residues. The DNA for the CDR3 is TGTGCCAGCAGGGCCCCCGGGCAGGGGAACACTGAAGCTTTCTTT. It specifies CASRAPGQGNTEAFF.

The gene calls are TRBV6-5 and TRBJ2-1, with 7 bases matching TRBD1. Germline V gives CDR1 MNHEY, CDR2 SVGAGI. The CDR3 spans 16 residues. Trimming removed 2 bases from V and 1 base from J; junction bases left unmatched: 5. The CDR3 reads CASSYQGQNSYNEQFF. Written as DNA, the CDR3 is TGTGCCAGCAGTTACCAGGGACAGAATTCCTACAATGAGCAGTTCTTC.

This clone was counted between two and nine times. This chain connects TRBV19 to TRBJ2-6; no definite D call. CDR3 length: 14 residues. The V gene lost 10 bases and the J gene lost 2 bases, with 12 bases spanning the gap. CDR1 LNHDA and CDR2 SQIVND come from the germline V gene (reference sequence). CDR3 loop: CATQSWAGANVLTF. The CDR3 DNA follows: TGTGCCACCCAATCCTGGGCTGGGGCCAACGTCCTGACTTTC.

The chain carries TRBV7-2 and TRBJ1-5, with D maybe TRBD1 (5 bases). Germline V lookup: CDR1 SGHTA, CDR2 FQGNSA. The CDR3 covers 16 residues. V lost 6 bases and J 1 base, leaving 16 bases between the germline ends. DNA of the CDR3: TGTGCCAGCAGGGATCGAGACAGAGGGAGCAATCAGCCCCAGCATTTT. Its protein product is CASRDRDRGSNQPQHF.

The chain joins TRBV5-6 to TRBJ1-6, with D possibly being TRBD1 (5 bases). This CDR3 spans 15 amino acids. Trimming removed 5 bases at V and 10 bases at J, with 19 bases between. The germline gives CDR1 SGHDT, CDR2 YYEEEE. The CDR3: CASRPRGPGKSPLHF. The DNA for the CDR3 is TGTGCCAGCAGACCAAGGGGACCGGGGAAATCACCCCTCCACTTT.

This clone was picked up a small number of times. This chain joins TRBV14 and TRBJ1-2, with D possibly being TRBD1 (6 bases). CDR3 length equals 14 residues. The V end lost 2 bases, the J end lost 4 bases, and 11 bases lay between the germline ends. Germline CDR1 is SGHDN and CDR2 is FVKESK. The CDR3 sequence: CASSQMDSRYGYTF. CDR3 coding DNA: TGTGCCAGCAGCCAAATGGACAGCCGCTATGGCTACACCTTC. Complete variable domain (other parts from reference TRBV14 and TRBJ1-2): EAGVTQFPSHSVIEKGQTVTLRCDPISGHDNLYWYRRVMGKEIKFLLHFVKESKQDESGMPNNRFLAERTGGTYSTLKVQPAELEDSGVYFCASSQMDSRYGYTFGSGTRLTVV.

This clone showed up just once. This rearrangement joins TRBV28 to TRBJ1-2; TRBD1 might be the D (5 bases). Trimming removed 1 base at V and 3 bases at J, with 15 bases between. Germline assignment: CDR1 MDHEN and CDR2 SYDVKM. The CDR3 totals 16 residues. The CDR3 reads CASSLYWGEGHYGYTF. CDR3 nucleotides: TGTGCCAGCAGTTTATATTGGGGGGAGGGGCACTATGGCTACACCTTC.

This clone appeared once. The rearrangement uses TRBV4-1 and TRBJ1-1; no reliable D call. The CDR3 consists of 13 residues. Trimming stripped 0 bases from V and 7 bases from J, with 9 bases between. Germline lookup yields CDR1 MGHRA and CDR2 YSYEKL. The CDR3 is CASSQDGDIEAFF. In nucleotides, the CDR3 is TGCGCCAGCAGCCAAGATGGGGATATTGAAGCTTTCTTT.

This clone was recorded a few times. The CDR3 DNA sequence: TGTGCCAGCAGTCAACCCGGGACAGTTGAAGCTTTCTTT. Translated: CASSQPGTVEAFF. The rearrangement joins TRBV6-5 to TRBJ1-1, with TRBD1 matching 7 bases. The germline V gene encodes CDR1 MNHEY and CDR2 SVGAGI. The CDR3 is made up of 13 amino acids. The junction had 7 bases not matched to a gene; V was cut back by 5 bases and J by 7 bases.

The chain couples TRBV6-5 to TRBJ2-3; a weak D match, TRBD1 (6 bases). The CDR3 runs to 15 residues. V was clipped by 5 bases and J by 4 bases, with 16 bases between them. Germline CDR1 MNHEY, CDR2 SVGAGI. The CDR3 reads CASSPTGYRSDTQYF. CDR3 DNA sequence: TGTGCCAGCAGTCCCACAGGGTATCGGTCAGATACGCAGTATTTT.

The chain has TRBV9 and TRBJ1-3, with TRBD1 matching 7 bases. V shed 2 bases, J shed 4 bases, and the junction held 6 bases outside the gene matches. The germline gives CDR1 SGDLS, CDR2 YYNGEE. The CDR3 consists of 15 residues. Written as DNA, the CDR3 is TGTGCCAGCAGCGTTCAAGGGGGCCCGGGAAACACCATATATTTT. Translation gives CASSVQGGPGNTIYF.

V usage is TRBV11-2 and J usage is TRBJ2-2; D not resolved. The CDR3 is 18 residues long. V gave up 0 bases and J gave up 4 bases, with 18 bases separating them. The germline gives CDR1 SGHAT, CDR2 FQNNGV. CDR3 in amino acids: CASSLEMRIFWGTGELFF. The CDR3 nucleotides are TGTGCCAGCAGCTTAGAAATGAGGATCTTCTGGGGCACCGGGGAGCTGTTTTTT. The full variable domain, with the rest looked up from reference TRBV11-2 and TRBJ2-2, is EAGVAQSPRYKIIEKRQSVAFWCNPISGHATLYWYQQILGQGPKLLIQFQNNGVVDDSQLPKDRFSAERLKGVDSTLKIQPAKLEDSAVYLCASSLEMRIFWGTGELFFGEGSRLTVL.

This chain joins TRBV4-1 and TRBJ1-2, with TRBD1 as a possible D gene (5 bases). Germline assignment: CDR1 MGHRA and CDR2 YSYEKL. Trimming stripped 3 bases from V and 0 bases from J, with 11 bases between. The CDR3 length is 15 residues. Here the CDR3 reads CASSQPGRANYGYTF. CDR3 DNA: TGCGCCAGCAGCCAGCCGGGACGGGCTAACTATGGCTACACCTTC.

The V gene is TRBV7-6, the J gene TRBJ1-1; D might be TRBD1 (5 bases). This CDR3 has 16 amino acids. Trimming removed 5 bases at V and 0 bases at J, with 16 bases between. Germline values: CDR1 SGHVS, CDR2 FNYEAQ. This CDR3 is CASSPRARGLNTEAFF. The CDR3 region has the DNA TGTGCCAGCAGCCCACGGGCCCGGGGGTTGAACACTGAAGCTTTCTTT. The full variable domain, with the rest looked up from reference TRBV7-6 and TRBJ1-1, is GAGVSQSPRYKVTKRGQDVALRCDPISGHVSLYWYRQALGQGPEFLTYFNYEAQQDKSGLPNDRFSAERPEGSISTLTIQRTEQRDSAMYRCASSPRARGLNTEAFFGQGTRLTVV.

The J gene is TRBJ2-7, the V gene TRBV4-1, with D perhaps matching TRBD2 (5 bases). The CDR3 contains 16 residues. Per germline, CDR1 MGHRA and CDR2 YSYEKL. V lost 2 bases and J 0 bases, leaving 14 bases between the germline ends. The CDR3 DNA follows: TGCGCCAGCAGCCAAAGGATCCGGACTCGCTCCTACGAGCAGTACTTC. Translation: CASSQRIRTRSYEQYF.

This clone is termed large (0.1 to 1%). The chain recombines TRBV9 with TRBJ1-3; the D gene is possibly TRBD1 (6 bases). The CDR3 contains 13 residues. The V gene's germline CDR1 is SGDLS and CDR2 YYNGEE. With 0 bases removed from V and 5 bases from J, the gap between germline ends came to 6 bases. CDR3 nucleotides: TGTGCCAGCAGCGTAGGGGGGCGAAACACCATATATTTT. It is translated as CASSVGGRNTIYF.

This sequence joins TRBV7-2 and TRBJ2-7; D ambiguous. The CDR3 runs to 14 residues. Germline lookup yields CDR1 SGHTA and CDR2 FQGNSA. V dropped 1 base and J dropped 3 bases, with 10 bases sitting between them. The DNA for the CDR3 is TGTGCCAGCAGCTTAGGGCCAGTCAACTACGAGCAGTACTTC. The encoded protein is CASSLGPVNYEQYF.

This rearrangement joins TRBV6-1 to TRBJ2-7, with a weak D call TRBD1 (5 bases). This CDR3 region has 15 residues. V was trimmed by 4 bases and J by 2 bases, leaving 15 bases between them. CDR1 and CDR2 from the germline V gene are MNHNS and SASEGT. The CDR3 DNA is TGTGCCAGCAGTGCGAAACAGGATACAACCTACGAGCAGTACTTC. It is translated as CASSAKQDTTYEQYF.

This clone was observed a handful of times. V is TRBV19 and J is TRBJ1-1; TRBD1 agrees at 9 bases. The ends lost 9 bases at V and 1 base at J; junction bases unmatched: 12. This CDR3 is 16 amino acids long. Per the germline V gene, CDR1 is LNHDA and CDR2 is SQIVND (reference sequence). The DNA of the CDR3 is TGTGCCAGCAAAGCCGGGACAGGGAGGAAGAACACTGAAGCTTTCTTT. Translated: CASKAGTGRKNTEAFF.

This clone was detected only a few times. V usage is TRBV29-1 and J usage is TRBJ1-2; 9 nucleotides align to TRBD1. Looked up from germline, CDR1 is SQVTM and CDR2 is ANQGSEA. J was trimmed by 8 bases and V by 3 bases; bases with no gene match: 7. There are 13 residues in the CDR3. The CDR3 loop reads CSVDGTGTGGYTF. The DNA of the CDR3 is TGCAGCGTTGATGGGACAGGGACTGGCGGCTACACCTTC. The complete variable domain, with remaining parts taken from reference TRBV29-1 and TRBJ1-2, reads SAVISQKPSRDICQRGTSLTIQCQVDSQVTMMFWYRQQPGQSLTLIATANQGSEATYESGFVIDKFPISRPNLTFSTLTVSNMSPEDSSIYLCSVDGTGTGGYTFGSGTRLTVV.

This sequence joins TRBV4-1 and TRBJ2-3; D is undetermined. CDR3 length: 15 amino acids. The germline V gene encodes CDR1 MGHRA and CDR2 YSYEKL. Between the trimmed V and J ends, which lost 0 bases and 6 bases, there was a span of 13 bases. Written as DNA, the CDR3 is TGCGCCAGCAGCCAAGATGGCCGAGCCGGGGATACGCAGTATTTT. It encodes CASSQDGRAGDTQYF.

This clone was counted a single time. The chain carries TRBV4-1 and TRBJ2-7; 10 bases line up with TRBD1. This CDR3 has 15 residues. V trimming: 0 bases; J trimming: 4 bases; junction bases outside the gene matches: 3. Germline CDR1 reads MGHRA; CDR2 reads YSYEKL. The CDR3 spells CASSQEWDRGYEQYF. For the CDR3, the DNA is TGCGCCAGCAGCCAAGAATGGGACAGGGGATACGAGCAGTACTTC.